A single T cell receptor beta chain is shown here with its context. This clone was seen ten or more times. Which antigen it targets is not known. No quality values exist for individual bases; no much larger clone is one base distant. This entry belongs to a study of blood T cell repertoires in COVID-19 (dated by TCRdb to the early 2020s). In terms of the full investigation: Samples covering the acute and convalescent phases of COVID-19 were provided by collaborators in the United States, Italy and Spain. The prospective study material was composed of cDNA or gDNA derived from T cells, B-cell-depleted T cells, or PBMCs. The dataset comprised deeply sampled blood TCRbeta repertoires from subjects exposed to, actively infected with, or recovered from COVID-19. The repertoires were released in a freely available public database meant as a resource for research on the immune response to SARS-CoV-2. Samples were obtained from the ongoing ImmuneRACE study (first 160 participants) and from approximately 1,200 subjects provided by 6 global collaborators. The sample metadata nearly always contained a de-identified subject ID, COVID-19 status, age in years and sex. Where available, HLA class I and class II types were taken from metadata supplied by the sample provider and were not determined by assay-based typing. Results and caveats for the whole study, not just this receptor: The quantity of clinical and demographic metadata differed by source and by participant and was supplied without curation.

The immunoSEQ Assay, a bias-controlled multiplex PCR, was used to amplify TCRbeta CDR3 regions from genomic DNA. As for the authors' bioinformatics: Within the assay, amplification of reference gene primers was used to estimate how many nucleated cells each sample contained. Sequence reads were collapsed and filtered to measure the absolute abundance of every unique TCRbeta CDR3 rearrangement. For each sample, productive Simpson clonality was calculated as the square root of Simpson's diversity index over productive rearrangements. In its TCRdb copy, this immuneACCESS table keeps in-frame sequences only and misses some clones. Where compared with another copy, unresolved V genes explain less than half of these, and the others have no known cause. V and J calls and clone size follow that table, whereas D and trimming were derived from the DNA. The sample table holds about 320,000 clones, of which about nine tenths were seen once. The ten largest make up 1.6% of the sample.

The CDR3 numbers 16 residues from cysteine through valine. The DNA shown is the 48-base CDR3, in frame from base 1. CDR1 MGHRA and CDR2 YSYEKL are derived from the germline V gene. Compared with germline, V lacks 0 bases and J lacks 4 bases; bases without a gene match: 7. One collaborating source in Seattle enrolled patients while the patients were actively infected and followed the patients over time throughout the course of disease. Whole blood was collected in K2EDTA tubes by collaborating institutions according to the institutions' own protocols. For TCRbeta analysis, collaborators shipped samples in one of three forms: frozen whole blood, isolated PBMCs, or DNA extracted from either of those sample types.

The receptor was isolated from a woman aged 25 to 45 with COVID-19, enrolled during active disease. The source material was peripheral blood. Recombination linked TRBV4-1 to TRBJ2-7; 9 junctional bases match TRBD1. CDR3 sequence: CASSQDSTGGLYEQYV. Here is the DNA: TGCGCCAGCAGCCAAGACTCAACAGGGGGCTTATACGAGCAGTACGTC.